The 4 T cell receptor beta chains listed next were all sequenced from one sample in a study of blood T cell repertoires in COVID-19. Only in-frame clones appear in the TCRdb table, and some are missing; sequencing was by immunoSEQ multiplex PCR. The sample carries fewer than 350,000 clones, roughly 85% recorded once. Source material: PBMCs or T cells enriched from blood (not recorded which). The receptors shown here come from a woman younger than 45 who had been exposed to COVID-19.

The CDR3 DNA sequence: TGTGCCAGTAGTGCCGGGACTCCCTACGAGCAGTACTTC. Residues: CASSAGTPYEQYF. V and J are TRBV19 and TRBJ2-7; a weak D match, TRBD2 (6 bases). Trimming took off 5 bases at V and 2 bases at J, with 10 bases between the two ends. The germline gives CDR1 LNHDA, CDR2 SQIVND (reference sequence). This CDR3 region has 13 residues. Full variable domain (missing parts from reference TRBV19 and TRBJ2-7): DGGITQSPKYLFRKEGQNVTLSCEQNLNHDAMYWYRQDPGQGLRLIYYSQIVNDFQKGDIAEGYSVSREKKESFPLTVTSAQKNPTAFYLCASSAGTPYEQYFGPGTRLTVT.

The rearrangement uses TRBV7-9 and TRBJ1-3, with a possible D match to TRBD1 (5 bases). Germline V gene lookup returns CDR1 SEHNR and CDR2 FQNEAQ (reference sequence). V lost 5 bases, J lost 4 bases, and 12 bases lay in between. This CDR3 is 14 amino acids long. DNA for the CDR3: TGTGCCAGCAGCCCCAGGGTCCTCGGAAACACCATATATTTT. Translation gives CASSPRVLGNTIYF.

The rearrangement links TRBV15 to TRBJ2-1, with 9 positions matching TRBD2. Trimming removed 3 bases from V and 3 bases from J; junction bases left unmatched: 3. Germline V gene sequence: CDR1 LNHNV, CDR2 YYDKDF (reference sequence). The CDR3 consists of 15 residues. DNA of the CDR3: TGTGCCACCAGCAGCTTTAGCGGGGGCTACAATGAGCAGTTCTTC. This sequence encodes CATSSFSGGYNEQFF.

This sequence joins TRBV29-1 and TRBJ1-4, with TRBD1 as a possible D gene (5 bases). Germline loops: CDR1 SQVTM, CDR2 ANQGSEA. V was trimmed by 6 bases and J by 8 bases, leaving 13 bases between them. The CDR3 consists of 12 residues. CDR3 amino acids: CSVAGLGEKLFF. The CDR3 DNA follows: TGCAGCGTCGCAGGGTTGGGGGAAAAACTGTTTTTT. The complete variable domain, with remaining parts taken from reference TRBV29-1 and TRBJ1-4, reads SAVISQKPSRDICQRGTSLTIQCQVDSQVTMMFWYRQQPGQSLTLIATANQGSEATYESGFVIDKFPISRPNLTFSTLTVSNMSPEDSSIYLCSVAGLGEKLFFGSGTQLSVL.